Presented here are 25 T cell receptor beta chains from one specimen sequenced in a study (dated by TCRdb to the mid-2010s). The library was built by means of 5' RACE. Sequencing instrument: Illumina MiSeq. The public reads were quality trimmed at Q25 with fastp and then assembled into clones with MiXCR by TCRdb, keeping productive beta chains. Rows matching on CDR3 protein sequence are summarized as one entry with the most common DNA and genes. In all, the sample holds over 40,000 distinct CDR3 sequences, and about 29% of those were seen once. Jointly, the top ten make up approximately 4% of the sample. Sequenced material: tumor-infiltrating memory CD4+ T cells sorted from the breast tumor. Explained via the paper, the cell subset or site label denotes: memory CD4+ T cells, CD4+CD45RO+CD25-. These receptors were obtained from a female donor with breast cancer.

This clonotype was observed a handful of times. V is TRBV5-1 and J is TRBJ2-1; TRBD2 matches 10 bases. This CDR3 is built from 15 residues. J lost 6 bases, V lost 0 bases, and 3 bases had no gene match. Germline V gives CDR1 SGHRS, CDR2 YFSETQ. The CDR3 loop is CASSLGSSGSNEQFF. The CDR3 region has the DNA TGCGCCAGCAGCTTGGGGTCTAGCGGGAGCAATGAGCAGTTCTTC.

This clonotype was detected only a few times. The J gene is TRBJ2-1, the V gene TRBV27; 8 bases match TRBD2. CDR1 and CDR2 from the germline V gene are MNHEY and SMNVEV (reference sequence). CDR3 length equals 18 residues. Trimming cost V 7 bases and J 4 bases; bases outside gene matches: 18. The CDR3 protein is CASILRASGPSYYNEQFF. The DNA of the CDR3 is TGTGCCAGCATCCTACGGGCTAGCGGGCCATCTTATTACAATGAGCAGTTCTTC.

The rearrangement joins TRBV12-3 or TRBV12-4 to TRBJ2-3, with TRBD1 matching 8 bases. The CDR3 has 14 residues. V lost 6 bases and J lost 4; bases outside the gene matches: 6. CDR3 region: CASRSQGAPDTQYF. The CDR3 nucleotides are TGTGCCAGCAGGTCCCAGGGGGCCCCAGATACGCAGTATTTT.

This clonotype was picked up a small number of times. This chain uses TRBV28 with TRBJ2-7; the D is unclear. CDR1 is MDHEN, CDR2 SYDVKM, per germline. V lost 7 bases to trimming and J lost 2 bases, with 6 bases between them. The CDR3 contains 11 residues. The CDR3 sequence is CASTGTYEQYF. Here the CDR3 DNA reads TGTGCCAGCACTGGGACCTACGAGCAGTACTTC. The full variable domain, with the rest looked up from reference TRBV28 and TRBJ2-7, is DVKVTQSSRYLVKRTGEKVFLECVQDMDHENMFWYRQDPGLGLRLIYFSYDVKMKEKGDIPEGYSVSREKKERFSLILESASTNQTSMYLCASTGTYEQYFGPGTRLTVT.

The V and J genes are TRBV18 and TRBJ1-3; D may be TRBD1 (5 bases). V gave up 4 bases and J gave up 3 bases, with 13 bases separating them. CDR3 length: 15 amino acids. Germline CDR1 reads KGHSH; CDR2 reads LQKENI. CDR3 nucleotides: TGTGCCAGCTCACTCTTGACAGACTTTGGAAACACCATATATTTT. Encoded protein: CASSLLTDFGNTIYF.

Note on this clonotype: A read error may account for a junction end that differs from germline. The rearrangement joins TRBV7-8 to TRBJ2-2; D is perhaps TRBD2 (5 bases). The CDR3 runs to 16 residues. The V gene's germline CDR1 is SGHVS and CDR2 FQNEAQ. CDR3 nucleotides: TGTGCCAGCAGCAGCGGATGGACGGAGAACACCAGGGAGCTGTTTTTT. This gives the protein CASSSGWTENTRELFF.

The chain is built from TRBV6-1 and TRBJ1-1; D is possibly TRBD1 (6 bases). Trimming removed 0 bases from V and 2 bases from J, with 10 bases in between. In germline, CDR1 is MNHNS, CDR2 SASEGT. The CDR3 consists of 15 residues. The CDR3 coding sequence is TGTGCCAGCAGTGAAGCAAACAGGGTCAACACTGAAGCTTTCTTT. The encoded protein is CASSEANRVNTEAFF.

Only a few counts were recorded for this clonotype. The chain uses TRBV29-1 and TRBJ2-1; 8 bases are shared with TRBD2. The length of the CDR3 is 16 residues. Unmatched junction bases numbered 11, after V lost 7 bases and J lost 0 bases. Germline CDR1 is SQVTM and CDR2 is ANQGSEA. The CDR3 sequence: CSGNGKSGSSYNEQFF. The CDR3 bases are TGCAGCGGAAACGGTAAGAGCGGGAGCTCCTACAATGAGCAGTTCTTC.

Comments on this clonotype: Possible read error: a much larger clone is one base away. Without the conserved terminal phenylalanine or tryptophan, this CDR3 likely stems from a read error. The chain carries TRBV6-5 and TRBJ1-1, with unresolved D. In germline, CDR1 is MNHEY, CDR2 SVGAGI. V lost 0 bases to trimming and J lost 4 bases, with 6 bases between them. CDR3 length: 13 residues. CDR3 residues: CASSYSLGTEAFS. The CDR3 nucleotides are TGTGCCAGCAGTTACTCGCTAGGCACTGAAGCTTTCTCT.

The table lists this clonotype with a few counts. The chain joins TRBV20-1 to TRBJ2-1, with D possibly TRBD2 on 6 matching bases. Trimming removed 5 bases at V and 4 bases at J, with 9 bases between. The CDR3 is made up of 12 amino acids. CDR1 and CDR2 (germline): DFQATT, SNEGSKA (reference sequence). The CDR3 spells CSAPAGYNEQFF. Here the CDR3 DNA reads TGCAGTGCTCCCGCGGGGTACAATGAGCAGTTCTTC.

This clonotype was found many times. The chain links TRBV4-1 to TRBJ2-3; tentatively, D is TRBD2 (6 bases). Trimming left V 1 base short and J 4 bases short, with 9 bases between. The germline gives CDR1 MGHRA, CDR2 YSYEKL. CDR3 size: 14 residues. The CDR3 is CASSQGREADTQYF. CDR3 nucleotide sequence: TGCGCCAGCAGCCAAGGGAGGGAGGCAGATACGCAGTATTTT.

A remark on this clonotype: One junction end disagrees with the germline gene, perhaps due to a read error. The V call is TRBV7-8, the J call TRBJ2-6; TRBD1 matches at 7 bases. CDR3 length: 16 amino acids. Germline loops: CDR1 SGHVS, CDR2 FQNEAQ. The CDR3 sequence is CASNLVGGGGANVLTF. The CDR3 nucleotides read TGTGCCAGCAACTTAGTAGGGGGCGGTGGGGCCAACGTCCTGACTTTC.

CDR3 DNA: TGTGCCAGCTCCAGTGGAATGCTGGATCAGCCCCAGCATTTT. This gives the protein CASSSGMLDQPQHF. This chain joins TRBV6-6 and TRBJ1-5; the D is unclear. The CDR3 loop spans 14 amino acids. Germline CDR1 and CDR2: MNHNY and SVGAGI (reference sequence). The ends were cut back, 8 bases at V and 5 bases at J, with 16 bases in the middle.

This clonotype is categorized as medium-sized. The chain has TRBV6-5 and TRBJ2-7, with D unclear. Trimming cost V 3 bases and J 3 bases, with 9 bases left between them. Germline V gives CDR1 MNHEY, CDR2 SVGAGI. The CDR3 is 13 residues long. CDR3 sequence: CASSYKTSYEQYF. The CDR3 region has the DNA TGTGCCAGCAGTTATAAGACAAGCTACGAGCAGTACTTC.

This clonotype was seen at least ten times. The V gene is TRBV24-1, the J gene TRBJ2-5; D is ambiguous. The V gene lost 3 bases and the J gene lost 1 base, with 5 bases spanning the gap. Germline-derived CDR1 and CDR2 are KGHDR and SFDVKD. The CDR3 runs to 13 residues. Written as DNA, the CDR3 is TGTGCCACCAGTGATGAGGCCCAAGAGACCCAGTACTTC. This translates into CATSDEAQETQYF.

This clonotype has a handful of counts. The chain carries TRBV5-5 and TRBJ1-2; unclear D gene. Trimming took off 0 bases at V and 4 bases at J, with 13 bases between the two ends. CDR1 and CDR2 (germline): SGHKS, YYEKEE (reference sequence). This CDR3 comprises 15 residues. The CDR3 region has the DNA TGTGCCAGCAGCTTGGTACCCAGAGAGCCCTATGGCTACACCTTC. Protein sequence: CASSLVPREPYGYTF.

In this sample, this clonotype turned up a few times. CDR3 bases: TGTGCCAGCAGCTTAACCCCATCACTGTTGGGGAATGAGCAGTTCTTC. It codes for CASSLTPSLLGNEQFF. The V call is TRBV7-3, the J call TRBJ2-1; D unclear. The CDR3 totals 16 residues. The V and J ends lost 0 bases and 7 bases respectively, with 16 bases between them. CDR1 SGHTA and CDR2 FQGTGA come from the germline V gene.

The rearrangement uses TRBV3-1 and TRBJ1-1; D may be TRBD1 (6 bases). Germline lookup yields CDR1 LGHDT and CDR2 YNNKEL (reference sequence). Trimming took 3 bases from V and 7 from J, leaving 12 bases between them. This CDR3 is 13 amino acids long. The CDR3 sequence is CASSQGHQLEAFF. DNA of the CDR3: TGTGCCAGCAGCCAGGGACACCAACTTGAAGCTTTCTTT.

The gene calls are TRBV12-3 or TRBV12-4 and TRBJ2-1; 14 bases map to TRBD2. The CDR3 length is 16 residues. Germline trimming cut 6 bases from V and 4 bases from J; bases unmatched to any gene: 5. The DNA for the CDR3 is TGTGCCAGCAGGACGACTAGCGGGGGGGCATACAATGAGCAGTTCTTC. It specifies CASRTTSGGAYNEQFF.

The table lists this clonotype with a few counts. The chain joins TRBV9 to TRBJ2-3, with a weak D call TRBD1 (5 bases). Germline V lookup: CDR1 SGDLS, CDR2 YYNGEE. This CDR3 is built from 14 residues. V was clipped by 1 base and J by 5 bases, with 11 bases between them. The CDR3 region is CASSVLAREDTQYF. Written as DNA, the CDR3 is TGTGCCAGCAGCGTACTGGCCAGGGAAGATACGCAGTATTTT.

This clonotype has more than one count but fewer than ten. This CDR3 reads CASSQGSRGNGYTF. The CDR3 bases are TGCGCCAGCAGCCAAGGGTCCAGGGGTAATGGCTACACCTTC. J is TRBJ1-2 and V is TRBV4-1, with D tentatively TRBD1 (6 bases). Germline V gene data show CDR1 as MGHRA and CDR2 as YSYEKL. The CDR3 covers 14 residues. The V end lost 1 base, the J end lost 6 bases, and 12 bases lay between the germline ends.

A note on this clonotype: A much larger clone lies a single base off, so this may be a read error. This rearrangement joins TRBV5-1 to TRBJ2-5; D may be TRBD2 (6 bases). CDR1 SGHRS and CDR2 YFSETQ come from the germline V gene. The CDR3 totals 15 residues. The chain's CDR3 is CTSSQARAGGQTQYF. The CDR3 nucleotides are TGCACCAGCAGCCAGGCAAGAGCGGGCGGGCAGACCCAGTACTTC.

This chain joins TRBV6-1 and TRBJ1-5; no clear D gene. Germline V gene lookup returns CDR1 MNHNS and CDR2 SASEGT. The CDR3 contains 14 residues. Trimming shortened V by 5 bases and J by 9 bases, and 17 bases separated the two germline ends. This chain's CDR3 is CASSSGEPPGPQHF. Here the CDR3 DNA reads TGTGCCAGCAGTTCCGGGGAGCCCCCAGGGCCCCAGCATTTT.

This chain links TRBV6-1 with TRBJ2-7, with a tentative D call TRBD1 (6 bases). This CDR3 contains 13 residues. Germline V lookup: CDR1 MNHNS, CDR2 SASEGT. Trimming left V 3 bases short and J 5 bases short, with 11 bases between. The CDR3: CASSDRRGDEQYF. The CDR3 bases are TGTGCCAGCAGTGACCGCAGGGGAGACGAGCAGTACTTC.

V and J are TRBV3-1 and TRBJ2-5; 10 bases line up with TRBD1. The J segment lost 5 bases and the V segment lost 4 bases, leaving 4 bases of the junction unmatched. This CDR3 comprises 14 residues. Per the germline V gene, CDR1 is LGHDT and CDR2 is YNNKEL (reference sequence). CDR3 region: CASSLRQGAETQYF. The CDR3, as DNA: TGTGCCAGCAGCCTCAGACAGGGGGCCGAGACCCAGTACTTC.